The 26 T cell receptor beta chains listed next were all sequenced from one sample in a study of T cell responses to AZD1222 COVID-19 vaccine. The table came from immunoSEQ multiplex PCR; TCRdb's copy has only in-frame clones and leaves some out. Of about 120,000 clones listed, 70% to 90% were seen once; the top ten hold over 5.5%. The sample here was peripheral blood, taken on day 0 of AZD1222 vaccination. All receptors come from an adult in good health.

Written as DNA, the CDR3 is TGTGCCAGCAGTGCCCCAAAAGGGTCAACCCCAACTGAAGCTTTCTTT. The encoded protein is CASSAPKGSTPTEAFF. The chain couples TRBV2 to TRBJ1-1; D is unresolved. Germline CDR1 is SNHLY and CDR2 is FYNNEI. The CDR3 spans 16 residues. V lost 4 bases to trimming and J lost 5 bases, with 20 bases between them. Variable domain in full (rest from reference TRBV2 and TRBJ1-1): EPEVTQTPSHQVTQMGQEVILRCVPISNHLYFYWYRQILGQKVEFLVSFYNNEISEKSEIFDDQFSVERPDGSNFTLKIRSTKLEDSAMYFCASSAPKGSTPTEAFFGQGTRLTVV.

V and J are TRBV3-1 (or the pseudogene TRBV3-2) and TRBJ2-1; possibly TRBD1 for D (6 bases). Trimming took off 5 bases at V and 6 bases at J, with 20 bases between the two ends. CDR3 length: 16 amino acids. In germline, CDR1 is LGHDT, CDR2 YNNKEL (reference sequence). The CDR3: CASSDFRGLIINEQFF. CDR3 in DNA: TGTGCCAGCAGCGACTTCAGGGGTCTTATCATCAATGAGCAGTTCTTC.

The chain uses TRBV6-6 and TRBJ1-6; possible D gene TRBD1, 6 bases. The V and J ends lost 2 bases and 9 bases respectively, with 14 bases between them. Germline V gene data show CDR1 as MNHNY and CDR2 as SVGAGI (reference sequence). The CDR3 loop spans 15 amino acids. DNA for the CDR3: TGTGCCAGCAGTTACGGGGGGGGCCCAAGTTCACCCCTCCACTTT. It specifies CASSYGGGPSSPLHF.

The V call is TRBV3-1 (or the pseudogene TRBV3-2), the J call TRBJ1-6; no clear D gene. The CDR3 is 13 residues long. V was cut by 0 bases and J by 10 bases, with 7 bases left in between. Germline CDR1 LGHDT, CDR2 YNNKEL (reference sequence). The CDR3 spells CASSQDRTSPLHF. The CDR3 bases are TGTGCCAGCAGCCAAGATCGAACCTCACCCCTCCACTTT.

This chain connects TRBV30 to TRBJ1-5; perhaps TRBD1 as D (6 bases). The V gene lost 4 bases and the J gene lost 0 bases, with 16 bases spanning the gap. This CDR3 comprises 16 residues. The germline V gene has CDR1 GTSNPN and CDR2 SVGIG (reference sequence). CDR3 DNA sequence: TGTGCCTGGACCGAAGGGTGGGACAATAGCAATCAGCCCCAGCATTTT. Translating it yields CAWTEGWDNSNQPQHF.

This sequence joins TRBV28 and TRBJ1-5; possibly TRBD1 for D (5 bases). The length of the CDR3 is 12 residues. Per germline, CDR1 MDHEN and CDR2 SYDVKM. Trimming pared 11 bases from V and 5 bases from J, leaving 13 bases between. The CDR3 reads CAGGEYDQPQHF. The CDR3 region has the DNA TGTGCCGGGGGGGAGTATGATCAGCCCCAGCATTTT.

The V call is TRBV28, the J call TRBJ1-2; a weak D match, TRBD1 (5 bases). V lost 4 bases, J lost 3 bases, and 12 bases lay in between. The CDR3 has 14 residues. Germline CDR1 MDHEN, CDR2 SYDVKM. The CDR3 DNA sequence: TGTGCCAGCAGTTCAGTACAGGCCTACTATGGCTACACCTTC. This encodes CASSSVQAYYGYTF.

This chain uses TRBV11-3 with TRBJ1-1; D is uncertain. This CDR3 is built from 14 residues. CDR1 is SGHNT, CDR2 YENEEA, per germline. Between the trimmed V and J ends, which lost 4 bases and 1 base, there was a span of 10 bases. CDR3 coding DNA: TGTGCCAGCAGCTCGGTATCAGCGAACACTGAAGCTTTCTTT. Translating gives CASSSVSANTEAFF.

This clone was counted once. The V call is TRBV14, the J call TRBJ2-5; D not resolved. The V and J ends lost 4 bases and 0 bases respectively, with 12 bases between them. The CDR3 consists of 15 residues. Germline loops: CDR1 SGHDN, CDR2 FVKESK. CDR3 in DNA: TGTGCCAGCAGCCCCCGCTCTTGGTACCAAGAGACCCAGTACTTC. This gives the protein CASSPRSWYQETQYF.

This chain uses TRBV7-9 with TRBJ1-2; maybe TRBD1 (5 bases). Per germline, CDR1 SEHNR and CDR2 FQNEAQ (reference sequence). Trimming left V 1 base short and J 12 bases short, with 12 bases between. CDR3 length: 12 amino acids. The CDR3 nucleotides read TGTGCCAGCAGCTTAGGGTGGCAGGGTCACACCTTC. It is translated as CASSLGWQGHTF.

The chain is built from TRBV29-1 and TRBJ1-1; D is uncertain. CDR1 is SQVTM, CDR2 ANQGSEA, per germline. The CDR3 covers 11 residues. The V end lost 7 bases, the J end lost 0 bases, and 6 bases lay between the germline ends. CDR3 nucleotide sequence: TGCAGCGCTATTATGAACACTGAAGCTTTCTTT. It yields the protein CSAIMNTEAFF.

The V call is TRBV6-4, the J call TRBJ1-2, with a tentative D call TRBD1 (5 bases). CDR1 is MRHNA, CDR2 SNTAGT, per germline. Trimming shortened V by 5 bases and J by 2 bases, and 12 bases separated the two germline ends. The CDR3 has 14 amino acids. CDR3 nucleotides: TGTGCCAGCAGTCCCGGGGGTACGAACTATGGCTACACCTTC. Protein: CASSPGGTNYGYTF.

The rearrangement joins TRBV15 to TRBJ2-7; a weak D match, TRBD2 (5 bases). V was cut by 0 bases and J by 6 bases, with 12 bases left in between. Germline V gives CDR1 LNHNV, CDR2 YYDKDF (reference sequence). The CDR3 covers 14 residues. For the CDR3, the DNA is TGTGCCACCAGCAGAGATACCGGGGAGTCCGAGCAGTACTTC. Its translation is CATSRDTGESEQYF.

The CDR3 DNA reads as TGTGCCAGCAGTCCCGCCGGCTCCGGCTACACCTTC. The encoded protein is CASSPAGSGYTF. The chain employs TRBV6-6 and TRBJ1-2; D remains ambiguous. The germline gives CDR1 MNHNY, CDR2 SVGAGI (reference sequence). The CDR3 length is 12 residues. Trimming pared 5 bases from V and 8 bases from J, leaving 12 bases between.

This sequence joins TRBV4-1 and TRBJ1-5; weak D call: TRBD1 (5 bases). Germline assignment: CDR1 MGHRA and CDR2 YSYEKL. Trimming left V 0 bases short and J 12 bases short, with 12 bases between. This CDR3 region has 13 residues. CDR3 coding DNA: TGCGCCAGCAGCCAAGACCCCCCAGGGAGCCAGCATTTT. Translation: CASSQDPPGSQHF.

This clone appeared a single time. It may be a read error: a sequence one base away is much more abundant. This rearrangement joins TRBV12-3 or TRBV12-4 to TRBJ1-1, with 8 bases aligning to TRBD1. V trimming: 6 bases; J trimming: 6 bases; junction bases outside the gene matches: 3. There are 12 residues in the CDR3. This CDR3 is CASSLQGAEAFF. In DNA form, the CDR3 reads TGTGCCAGCAGCCTACAGGGGGCTGAAGCTTTCTTT.

This chain joins TRBV9 and TRBJ1-5; 9 bases map to TRBD1. The germline V gene encodes CDR1 SGDLS and CDR2 YYNGEE. The CDR3 is 14 residues long. Trimming cost V 3 bases and J 6 bases; bases outside gene matches: 4. The CDR3 here is CASSENRGPQPQHF. Here the CDR3 DNA reads TGTGCCAGCAGCGAAAACAGGGGGCCTCAGCCCCAGCATTTT.

The chain has TRBV27 and TRBJ2-7; TRBD2 aligns across 11 bases. Germline loops: CDR1 MNHEY, CDR2 SMNVEV (reference sequence). J was trimmed by 3 bases and V by 4 bases; bases with no gene match: 11. The CDR3 runs to 17 residues. The CDR3 DNA sequence: TGTGCCAGCAGTTCAATCCAAGGACTAGCGGGTATCTACGAGCAGTACTTC. Amino acids: CASSSIQGLAGIYEQYF.

Written as DNA, the CDR3 is TGTGCCAGCAGCTTAGGTGCGGGTTTTGGCGTCAATGAGCAGTTCTTC. Protein sequence: CASSLGAGFGVNEQFF. The V and J genes are TRBV11-2 and TRBJ2-1, with D possibly TRBD2 on 5 matching bases. V dropped 1 base and J dropped 6 bases, with 16 bases sitting between them. Germline lookup yields CDR1 SGHAT and CDR2 FQNNGV. This CDR3 contains 16 residues. The entire variable domain, with the rest obtained from reference TRBV11-2 and TRBJ2-1, is as follows: EAGVAQSPRYKIIEKRQSVAFWCNPISGHATLYWYQQILGQGPKLLIQFQNNGVVDDSQLPKDRFSAERLKGVDSTLKIQPAKLEDSAVYLCASSLGAGFGVNEQFFGPGTRLTVL.

V gene TRBV7-8 combines with J gene TRBJ2-1; 15 nucleotides line up with TRBD2. CDR1 is SGHVS, CDR2 FQNEAQ, per germline. V shed 4 bases and J 13 bases; nucleotides not matched to a gene: 8. The CDR3 runs 15 residues. This CDR3 is CASSSRTSGGAEQFF. The CDR3 bases are TGTGCCAGCAGCTCTCGGACTAGCGGGGGGGCCGAACAGTTCTTC.

In its sample, this clone was seen once. This chain joins TRBV4-2 and TRBJ2-7; 7 bases agree with TRBD1. Per the germline V gene, CDR1 is LGHNA and CDR2 is YNFKEQ. The CDR3 has 16 amino acids. The trim removed 5 bases at V and 0 bases at J, leaving 10 bases unmatched. Written as DNA, the CDR3 is TGTGCCAGCAGCGCGGCCGGGGACAGCCCCTCCTACGAGCAGTACTTC. Translating it yields CASSAAGDSPSYEQYF.

The genes are TRBV7-9 and TRBJ1-1; 8 nucleotides align to TRBD1. CDR3 length: 16 residues. Trimming cost V 4 bases and J 0 bases; bases outside gene matches: 7. Germline V gene sequence: CDR1 SEHNR, CDR2 FQNEAQ (reference sequence). The CDR3 DNA reads TGTGCCAGCAGCTCCACACCGGGACAGGTGAACACTGAAGCTTTCTTT. It yields the protein CASSSTPGQVNTEAFF.

This clone was counted once. The genes are TRBV19 and TRBJ2-1; 8 bases match TRBD2. Trimming removed 0 bases from V and 7 bases from J; junction bases left unmatched: 11. Per the germline V gene, CDR1 is LNHDA and CDR2 is SQIVND (reference sequence). The CDR3 contains 17 residues. The CDR3 sequence is CASSIDHGGAVLNEQFF. Here the CDR3 DNA reads TGTGCCAGTAGTATAGATCACGGGGGGGCCGTTTTGAATGAGCAGTTCTTC.

CDR3 nucleotides: TGTGCCAGCAGCCCGAAATCTAGCACAGATACGCAGTATTTT. It is translated as CASSPKSSTDTQYF. V and J are TRBV7-2 and TRBJ2-3; D not certain. The V gene's germline CDR1 is SGHTA and CDR2 FQGNSA. The CDR3 extends over 14 amino acids. V lost 5 bases and J 0 bases, leaving 9 bases between the germline ends.

The J gene is TRBJ1-3, the V gene TRBV3-1 (or the pseudogene TRBV3-2); 8 bases match TRBD1. The CDR3 contains 16 residues. The junction had 3 bases not matched to a gene; V was cut back by 2 bases and J by 0 bases. Germline-derived CDR1 and CDR2 are LGHDT and YNNKEL (reference sequence). The DNA of the CDR3 is TGTGCCAGCAGCCAACCTGGGACAGGCTCTGGAAACACCATATATTTT. Protein product: CASSQPGTGSGNTIYF.

This clone showed up just once. The gene calls are TRBV18 and TRBJ1-2; 8 positions agree with TRBD1. V lost 5 bases and J lost 0; bases outside the gene matches: 5. Germline V gives CDR1 KGHSH, CDR2 LQKENI. This CDR3 comprises 15 residues. The CDR3 protein is CASSMGQAANYGYTF. CDR3 DNA sequence: TGTGCCAGCTCAATGGGACAGGCTGCTAACTATGGCTACACCTTC.